This passage covers 11 T cell receptor beta chains from one sample sequenced in a study of T cells after yellow fever vaccination. TCRdb itself ran the 5' RACE reads through MiXCR, one entry per CDR3 protein. Counted here are around 340,000 distinct CDR3 sequences, roughly 8.7% occurring once; the ten biggest clones make up 15% to 20%. Here the sequenced sample was PBMCs, taken on the day of the first yellow fever vaccination. These TCRs come from a man aged 18 to 29 who received the YFV17D yellow fever vaccine.

This clonotype has more than one count but fewer than ten. The CDR3 region is CASSFSTGQETQYF. DNA for the CDR3: TGTGCCAGTAGTTTCTCGACGGGCCAAGAGACCCAGTACTTC. The rearrangement joins TRBV19 to TRBJ2-5; D unclear. The CDR3 length is 14 residues. The germline V gene has CDR1 LNHDA and CDR2 SQIVND (reference sequence). Trimming removed 5 bases at V and 1 base at J, with 11 bases between. The whole variable domain, filled in from reference TRBV19 and TRBJ2-5, reads DGGITQSPKYLFRKEGQNVTLSCEQNLNHDAMYWYRQDPGQGLRLIYYSQIVNDFQKGDIAEGYSVSREKKESFPLTVTSAQKNPTAFYLCASSFSTGQETQYFGPGTRLLVL.

There are a few counts of this clonotype. The rearrangement links TRBV3-1 to TRBJ2-5; 8 positions agree with TRBD2. Germline loops: CDR1 LGHDT, CDR2 YNNKEL (reference sequence). The CDR3 spans 14 residues. Unmatched junction bases numbered 5, after V lost 6 bases and J lost 2 bases. The CDR3 DNA reads as TGTGCCAGCAGACAAACTAGCGGTCAAGAGACCCAGTACTTC. Protein sequence: CASRQTSGQETQYF.

This clonotype has only one observation. This clone may be a read error of a much larger clone one base away. The V call is TRBV12-3 or TRBV12-4, the J call TRBJ1-1; D is ambiguous. The V end lost 3 bases, the J end lost 1 base, and 9 bases lay between the germline ends. This CDR3 is 14 amino acids long. CDR3 protein: CASSLSQRNTEAFF. The CDR3 DNA reads as TGTGCCAGCAGTTTGAGTCAGAGGAACACTGAAGCTTTCTTT.

The CDR3 bases are TGTGCCAGAAGCCAGACTTGGACAGGAAGCTATGGCTACACCTTC. Protein: CARSQTWTGSYGYTF. J is TRBJ1-2 and V is TRBV5-3, with 7 bases identical to TRBD1. TRBV5-3 is placed among ORFs of uncertain function. The CDR3 loop spans 15 amino acids. V lost 4 bases, J lost 4 bases, and 10 bases stayed unmatched.

This rearrangement joins TRBV7-2 to TRBJ1-1, with 7 bases that match TRBD1. This CDR3 contains 14 residues. Losses at the gene ends were 3 bases for V and 3 bases for J; bases not matched to a gene: 4. CDR1 and CDR2 from the germline V gene are SGHTA and FQGNSA. CDR3 nucleotide sequence: TGTGCCAGCAGCTTTGACAGGGAGTACACTGAAGCTTTCTTT. Translation: CASSFDREYTEAFF. Filled out from reference TRBV7-2 and TRBJ1-1, the complete variable domain reads GAGVSQSPSNKVTEKGKDVELRCDPISGHTALYWYRQSLGQGLEFLIYFQGNSAPDKSGLPSDRFSAERTGGSVSTLTIQRTQQEDSAVYLCASSFDREYTEAFFGQGTRLTVV.

The table lists this clonotype with a few counts. The chain is built from TRBV15 and TRBJ1-6; no clear D gene. The V end lost 1 base, the J end lost 0 bases, and 16 bases lay between the germline ends. The germline V gene has CDR1 LNHNV and CDR2 YYDKDF (reference sequence). This CDR3 is 19 amino acids long. The CDR3 loop reads CATSRAYPTPSSYNSPLHF. CDR3 bases: TGTGCCACCAGCAGAGCTTACCCTACGCCAAGCTCCTATAATTCACCCCTCCACTTT.

The rearrangement links TRBV29-1 to TRBJ2-5; 7 bases agree with TRBD2. Trimming removed 5 bases from V and 4 bases from J; junction bases left unmatched: 10. CDR3 length: 14 amino acids. CDR1 and CDR2 (germline): SQVTM, ANQGSEA. CDR3 residues: CSVIPRGGGETQYF. The DNA for the CDR3 is TGCAGCGTTATCCCCCGCGGGGGAGGAGAGACCCAGTACTTC.

This clonotype was detected ten times or more. V and J are TRBV15 and TRBJ2-7; 9 positions match TRBD2. V was pared by 0 bases and J by 2 bases, with 5 bases of the junction left unmatched. Germline V lookup: CDR1 LNHNV, CDR2 YYDKDF (reference sequence). This CDR3 region has 16 residues. The CDR3 DNA reads as TGTGCCACCAGCAGAGATTCGGCTAGCGGGGCCTACGAGCAGTACTTC. Amino acid sequence: CATSRDSASGAYEQYF.

The table lists this clonotype with a few counts. This chain uses TRBV18 with TRBJ2-1; no clear D. The CDR3 totals 12 residues. Per the germline V gene, CDR1 is KGHSH and CDR2 is LQKENI. The V end lost 0 bases, the J end lost 9 bases, and 6 bases lay between the germline ends. CDR3: CASSPPLVEQFF. DNA for the CDR3: TGTGCCAGCTCACCACCGCTGGTTGAGCAGTTCTTC.

In its sample, this clonotype was seen a few times. The rearrangement links TRBV30 to TRBJ1-5, with D unclear. CDR1 GTSNPN and CDR2 SVGIG come from the germline V gene (reference sequence). The CDR3 spans 13 residues. V was trimmed by 0 bases and J by 7 bases, leaving 10 bases between them. The CDR3 reads CAWSVALSQPQHF. The CDR3 DNA is TGTGCCTGGAGTGTCGCACTGTCCCAGCCCCAGCATTTT.

This clonotype was seen at least ten times. V usage is TRBV5-6 and J usage is TRBJ1-5; 8 bases agree with TRBD1. CDR3 size: 19 residues. Trimming took 0 bases from V and 1 from J; bases not matched to a gene: 12. Germline loops: CDR1 SGHDT, CDR2 YYEEEE. CDR3 in DNA: TGTGCCAGCAGCTTGGTGGCAGGGGGCCATCAGCGAAGCAATCAGCCCCAGCATTTT. Translating it yields CASSLVAGGHQRSNQPQHF.